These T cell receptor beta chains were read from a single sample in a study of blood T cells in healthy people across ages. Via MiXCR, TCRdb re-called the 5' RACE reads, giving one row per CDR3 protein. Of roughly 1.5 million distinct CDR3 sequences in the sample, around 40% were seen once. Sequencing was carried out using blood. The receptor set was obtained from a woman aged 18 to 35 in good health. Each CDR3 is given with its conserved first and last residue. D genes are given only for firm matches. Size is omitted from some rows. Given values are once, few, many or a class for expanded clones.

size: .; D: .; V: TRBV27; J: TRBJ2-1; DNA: TGTGCCAGCAGTTTATCGTTCCAGCGGTCCTACAATGAGCAGTTCTTC; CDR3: CASSLSFQRSYNEQFF
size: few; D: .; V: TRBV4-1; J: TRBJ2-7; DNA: TGCGCCAGCAGCCAAAGGGAGGGGGGCTGGTACGAGCAGTACTTC; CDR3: CASSQREGGWYEQYF
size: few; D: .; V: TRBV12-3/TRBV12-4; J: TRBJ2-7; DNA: TGTGCCAGCAGTTTTGGGATGGAGCAGTACTTC; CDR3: CASSFGMEQYF
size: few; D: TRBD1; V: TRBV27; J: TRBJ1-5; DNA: TGTGCCGGCAGTTTACGTCGAACAGGGGGATATCAGCCCCAGCATTTT; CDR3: CAGSLRRTGGYQPQHF
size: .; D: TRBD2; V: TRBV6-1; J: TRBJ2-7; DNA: TGTGCCAGCAGTGGCGGACTAGCGGGTCTTTCCTACGAGCAGTACTTC; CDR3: CASSGGLAGLSYEQYF
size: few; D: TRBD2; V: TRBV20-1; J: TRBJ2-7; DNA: TGCAGTGCTAGAAAGGGGACTAGCGGGGGGTTAGCTTACGAGCAGTACTTC; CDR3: CSARKGTSGGLAYEQYF
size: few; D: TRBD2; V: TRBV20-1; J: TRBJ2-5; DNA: TGCAGTGCCCTCAAGCGGGAGAGCTCCTACAATGAGCAGTACTTC; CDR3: CSALKRESSYNEQYF
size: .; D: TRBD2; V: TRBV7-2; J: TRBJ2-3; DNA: TGTGCCAGCAGCTTAGTTCGTCTAGCGGGAGATGATACGCAGTATTTT; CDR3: CASSLVRLAGDDTQYF
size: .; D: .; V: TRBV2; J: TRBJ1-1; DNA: TGTGCCAGCAGTGATCCAGGGGAGGGGACTGAAGCTTTCTTT; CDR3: CASSDPGEGTEAFF
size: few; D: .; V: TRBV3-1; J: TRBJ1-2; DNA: TGTGCCAGCACCCTGTCAGCGCATGACTATGGCTACACCTTC; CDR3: CASTLSAHDYGYTF
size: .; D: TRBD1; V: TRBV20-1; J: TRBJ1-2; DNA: TGCAGTCTCGCCCACGGGACAGGCTATGGCTACACCTTC; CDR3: CSLAHGTGYGYTF
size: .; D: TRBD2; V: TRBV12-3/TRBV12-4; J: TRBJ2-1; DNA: TGTGCCAGCAGTTTACGGCTAGCGGGGGGGAAACCCTACAATGAGCAGTTCTTC; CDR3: CASSLRLAGGKPYNEQFF
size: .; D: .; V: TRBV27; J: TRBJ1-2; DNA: TGTGTCAGCAGTTTATTCGGAACATCACTGGTTGGCTACACCTTC; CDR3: CVSSLFGTSLVGYTF
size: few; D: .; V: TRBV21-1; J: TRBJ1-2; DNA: TGTGCCAGCAGCAAAGCTCCGGCCCTGGGGCCCTATGGCTACACCTTC; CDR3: CASSKAPALGPYGYTF
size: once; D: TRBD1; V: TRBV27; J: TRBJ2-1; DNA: TGTGCCAGCAGTTTACTTAGACAGGGGGCTTACAGTGAGCAGTTCTTC; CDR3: CASSLLRQGAYSEQFF
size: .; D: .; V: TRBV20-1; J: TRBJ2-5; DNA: TGCAGTGCTACCCGGGCCGATATCGAGGAGACCCAGTACTTC; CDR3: CSATRADIEETQYF
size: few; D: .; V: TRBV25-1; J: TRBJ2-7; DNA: TGTGCCAGCAGTGAGGACACCTCCTACGAGCAGTACTTC; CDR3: CASSEDTSYEQYF
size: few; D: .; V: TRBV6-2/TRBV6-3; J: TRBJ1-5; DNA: TGTGCCAGCAGTTACTCGACGGGACAATCAGACAATCAGCCCCAGCATTTT; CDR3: CASSYSTGQSDNQPQHF
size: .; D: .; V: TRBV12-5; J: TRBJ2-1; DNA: TGTGCTAGTGGTTTATCTGATTACAATGAGCAGTTCTTC; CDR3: CASGLSDYNEQFF
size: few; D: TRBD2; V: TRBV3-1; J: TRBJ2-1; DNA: TGTGCCAGCAGCCAAGGTCGGCGACTAGCGGTCAATGAGCAGTTCTTC; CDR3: CASSQGRRLAVNEQFF
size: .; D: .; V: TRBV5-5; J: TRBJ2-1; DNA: TGTGCCAGCAGCAGGGCTGCGGCCCCCAATGAGCAGTTCTTC; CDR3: CASSRAAAPNEQFF
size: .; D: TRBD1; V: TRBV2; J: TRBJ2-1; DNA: TGTGCCAGCAGGGTGACAGGGGGCTGTGAGCAGTTCTTC; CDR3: CASRVTGGCEQFF
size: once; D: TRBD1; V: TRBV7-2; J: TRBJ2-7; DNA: TGTGCCAGCAGTTTCACAGGGGGCGCGGGAGCGTACGAGCAGTACTTC; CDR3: CASSFTGGAGAYEQYF
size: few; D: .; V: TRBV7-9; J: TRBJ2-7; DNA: TGTGCCAGCAGCACACCGGGACAAGGGGACTCCTACGAGCAGTACTTC; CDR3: CASSTPGQGDSYEQYF
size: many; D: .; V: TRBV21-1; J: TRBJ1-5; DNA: TGTGCCAGCAGCAAAGTAGGGACAGGAGAGAAAAATAGCAATCAGCCCCAGCATTTT; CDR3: CASSKVGTGEKNSNQPQHF
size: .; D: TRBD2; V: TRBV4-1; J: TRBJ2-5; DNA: TGCGCCAGCAGCCATCCATCACTAGCGGGGGTAGAGACCCAGTACTTC; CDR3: CASSHPSLAGVETQYF
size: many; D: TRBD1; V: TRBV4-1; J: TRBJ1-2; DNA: TGCGCCAGCAGCCAAGATCCGGGACAGCGGAACTATGGCTACACCTTC; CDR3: CASSQDPGQRNYGYTF
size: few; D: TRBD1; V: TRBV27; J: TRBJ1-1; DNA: TGTGCCAGCAGTGACAGGGGTGAAGCTTTCTTT; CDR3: CASSDRGEAFF
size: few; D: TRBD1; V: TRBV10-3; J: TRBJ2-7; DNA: TGTGCCATCCAAGCCGACAGGGGCGGCTACGAGCAGTACTTC; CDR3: CAIQADRGGYEQYF
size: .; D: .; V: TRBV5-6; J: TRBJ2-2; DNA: TGTGCCAGCAGCGCGAGATACGCGGAGCTGTTTTTT; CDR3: CASSARYAELFF
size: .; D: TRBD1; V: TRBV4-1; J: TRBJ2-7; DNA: TGCGCCAGCAGCCAACCCTACAGGGGGAACAATGAGCAGTACTTC; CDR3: CASSQPYRGNNEQYF
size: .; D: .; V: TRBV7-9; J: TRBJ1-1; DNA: TGTGCCAGCAGCTTAGTTCTCTTTGGCACTGAAGCTTTCTTT; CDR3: CASSLVLFGTEAFF
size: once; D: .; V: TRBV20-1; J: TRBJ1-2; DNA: TGCAGTGCTCCCCGGGAGTCGAACTATGGCTACACCTTC; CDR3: CSAPRESNYGYTF
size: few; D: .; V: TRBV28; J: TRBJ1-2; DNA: TGTGCCAGCAGTTCGCTCTTCTATGGCTACACCTTC; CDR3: CASSSLFYGYTF
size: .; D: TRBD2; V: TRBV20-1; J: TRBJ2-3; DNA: TGCAGTGCGCGAGACGTGGGGGGGGGCACAGATACGCAGTATTTT; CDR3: CSARDVGGGTDTQYF
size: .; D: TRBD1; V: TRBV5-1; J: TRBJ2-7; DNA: TGCGCCAGCAGGTTGGGAACCGGGACAGGATTTATATCCTACGAGCAGTACTTC; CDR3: CASRLGTGTGFISYEQYF
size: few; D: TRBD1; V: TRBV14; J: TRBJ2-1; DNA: TGTGCCAGCAGCCCCCTCGGACAGGGGGTCACCTACAATGAGCAGTTCTTC; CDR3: CASSPLGQGVTYNEQFF
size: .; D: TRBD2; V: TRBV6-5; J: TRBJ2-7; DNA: TGTGCCAGCAGTTACACGCGGGGGAACAACAATGAGCAGTACTTC; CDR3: CASSYTRGNNNEQYF
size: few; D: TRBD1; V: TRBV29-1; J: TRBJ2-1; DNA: TGCAGCGGACAGGGTAGCGCCTACAATGAGCAGTTCTTC; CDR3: CSGQGSAYNEQFF
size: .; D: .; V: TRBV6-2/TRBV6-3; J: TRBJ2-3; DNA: TGTGCCAGCAGTTACCCCCTCGACCGGAGGACACCCCGCACAGATACGCAGTATTTT; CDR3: CASSYPLDRRTPRTDTQYF
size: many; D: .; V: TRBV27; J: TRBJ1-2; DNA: TGTGCCAGCAGCTTAGGTCTTGGGTATGGCTACACCTTC; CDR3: CASSLGLGYGYTF
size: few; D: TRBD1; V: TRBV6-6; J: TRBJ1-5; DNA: TGTGCCAGCAGCACCGGGACAGGGCTTCAGCCCCAGCATTTT; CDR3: CASSTGTGLQPQHF
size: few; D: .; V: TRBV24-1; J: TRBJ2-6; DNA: TGTGCCACCAGTGGCCGGGATTCTGGGGCCAACGTCCTGACTTTC; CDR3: CATSGRDSGANVLTF
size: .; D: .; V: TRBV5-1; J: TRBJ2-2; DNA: TGCGCCAGCAGCGCGCGGGTCGCCGGGGAGCTGTTTTTT; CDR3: CASSARVAGELFF
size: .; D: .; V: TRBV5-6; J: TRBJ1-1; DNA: TGTGCCAGCAGCACCTTGACAGATATGAACACTGAAGCTTTCTTT; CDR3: CASSTLTDMNTEAFF
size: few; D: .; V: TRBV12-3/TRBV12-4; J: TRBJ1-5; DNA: TGTGCCAGCAGTTTCTGGGTCAGGGGCTACGACAATCAGCCCCAGCATTTT; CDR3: CASSFWVRGYDNQPQHF
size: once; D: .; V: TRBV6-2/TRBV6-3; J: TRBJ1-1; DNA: TGTGCCAGCAGCACACTCGAGACAGGATCGGACACTGAAGCTTTCTTT; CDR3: CASSTLETGSDTEAFF
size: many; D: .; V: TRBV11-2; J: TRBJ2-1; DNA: TGTGCCAGCAGGAAACCGGGACTGGGACCTTACAATGAGCAGTTCTTC; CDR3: CASRKPGLGPYNEQFF
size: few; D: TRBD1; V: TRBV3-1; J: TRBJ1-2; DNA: TGTGCCAGCAGCCAAGATAGTATGGGACAGGGAAACTATGGCTACACCTTC; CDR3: CASSQDSMGQGNYGYTF
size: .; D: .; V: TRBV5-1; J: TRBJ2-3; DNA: TGCGCCAGCAGCTTGTTGCGGGGAAGCACAGATACGCAGTATTTT; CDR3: CASSLLRGSTDTQYF
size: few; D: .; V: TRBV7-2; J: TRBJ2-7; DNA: TGTGCCAGCAGCTTATATAGAGCCGGAATTGACGAGCAGTACTTC; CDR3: CASSLYRAGIDEQYF
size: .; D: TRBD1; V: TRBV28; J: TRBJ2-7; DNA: TGTGCCAGCAGTCACTGGGACAGCCCCGTGAGCTCCTACAATGAGCAGTACTTC; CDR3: CASSHWDSPVSSYNEQYF
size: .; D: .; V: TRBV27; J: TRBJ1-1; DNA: TGTGCCAGCAGACCTGGCCCGGGAGGGACTGAAGCTTTCTTT; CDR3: CASRPGPGGTEAFF
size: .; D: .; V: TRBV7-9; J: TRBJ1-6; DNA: TGTGCCAGCAGATCCTTACAGGACCTTAATTCACCCCTCCACTTT; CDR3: CASRSLQDLNSPLHF
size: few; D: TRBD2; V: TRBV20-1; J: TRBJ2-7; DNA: TGCAGTGCTAGTGGTTCAGCGGGAGAGGGCATCCGGTCCTACGAGCAGTACTTC; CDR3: CSASGSAGEGIRSYEQYF
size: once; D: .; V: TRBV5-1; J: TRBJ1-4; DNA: TGCGCCAGCGGGGTAGCTACAGGGGAAAAACTGTTTTTT; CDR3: CASGVATGEKLFF
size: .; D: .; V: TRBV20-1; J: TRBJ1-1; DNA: TGCAGTGCTACACCGGGACCGCTGAACACTGAAGCTTTCTTT; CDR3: CSATPGPLNTEAFF
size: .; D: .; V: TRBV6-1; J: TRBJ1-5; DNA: TGTGCCAGCAGACAACGCCGGGGCTCCAATCAGCCCCAGCATTTT; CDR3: CASRQRRGSNQPQHF